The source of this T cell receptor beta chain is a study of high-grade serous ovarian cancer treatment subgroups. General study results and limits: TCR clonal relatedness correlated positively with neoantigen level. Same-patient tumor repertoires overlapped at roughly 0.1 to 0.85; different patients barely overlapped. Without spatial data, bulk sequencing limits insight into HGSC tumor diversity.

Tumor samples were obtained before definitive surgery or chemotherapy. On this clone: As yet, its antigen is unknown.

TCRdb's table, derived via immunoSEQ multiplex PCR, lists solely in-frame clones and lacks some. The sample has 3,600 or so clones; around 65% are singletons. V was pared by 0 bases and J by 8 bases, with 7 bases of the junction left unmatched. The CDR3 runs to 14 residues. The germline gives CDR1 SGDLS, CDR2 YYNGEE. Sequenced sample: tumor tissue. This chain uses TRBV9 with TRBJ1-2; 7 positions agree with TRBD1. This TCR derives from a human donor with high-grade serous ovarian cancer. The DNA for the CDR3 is TGTGCCAGCAGCGTAGGTGGGGACAGAGGAGGCTACACCTTC. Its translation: CASSVGGDRGGYTF.